These 31 T cell receptor beta chains came from one sample sequenced in a study of identifying expanded T cells in peripheral blood. Some clones are missing from TCRdb's copy, which holds only in-frame ones; the method was immunoSEQ multiplex PCR. Of 58,000 or so clones listed, about 85% were seen once; the top ten hold about 18%. Specimen: blood. These TCRs come from a person aged 18 to 69 in good health.

This clone was counted a single time. V is TRBV6-6 and J is TRBJ1-1; D perhaps matches TRBD1 (5 bases). Looked up from germline, CDR1 is MNHNY and CDR2 is SVGAGI (reference sequence). Trimming shortened V by 6 bases and J by 0 bases, and 17 bases separated the two germline ends. The CDR3 is 16 residues long. The CDR3 coding sequence is TGTGCCAGCAGCTATCCAGGGAATTTGATGAACACTGAAGCTTTCTTT. The encoded protein is CASSYPGNLMNTEAFF.

The chain carries TRBV11-2 and TRBJ2-4; 7 nucleotides match TRBD2. The CDR3 length is 15 residues. The V gene's germline CDR1 is SGHAT and CDR2 FQNNGV. V was clipped by 5 bases and J by 5 bases; unmatched bases: 9. CDR3 in amino acids: CASSVGRGGENIQYF. CDR3 in DNA: TGTGCCAGCAGCGTGGGGAGGGGAGGGGAAAACATTCAGTACTTC. Filled out from reference TRBV11-2 and TRBJ2-4, the complete variable domain reads EAGVAQSPRYKIIEKRQSVAFWCNPISGHATLYWYQQILGQGPKLLIQFQNNGVVDDSQLPKDRFSAERLKGVDSTLKIQPAKLEDSAVYLCASSVGRGGENIQYFGAGTRLSVL.

This clone is medium-sized. This sequence joins TRBV6-5 and TRBJ1-1, with 8 bases aligning to TRBD1. V lost 5 bases and J lost 8; bases outside the gene matches: 7. Germline lookup yields CDR1 MNHEY and CDR2 SVGAGI. This CDR3 is built from 13 residues. CDR3 nucleotide sequence: TGTGCCAGCAGTCGACCTGGACAGGGCGAAGCTTTCTTT. Amino acids: CASSRPGQGEAFF.

This chain connects TRBV11-2 to TRBJ1-2; a weak D match, TRBD1 (6 bases). Trimming removed 5 bases from V and 8 bases from J, with 21 bases in between. The germline gives CDR1 SGHAT, CDR2 FQNNGV. The CDR3 spans 15 residues. The CDR3 coding sequence is TGTGCCAGCAGCCGCGATTCAGGGGATTCGGGAGGCTACACCTTC. Translating it yields CASSRDSGDSGGYTF.

V gene TRBV30 combines with J gene TRBJ2-5, with D uncertain. V lost 0 bases and J 5 bases, leaving 4 bases between the germline ends. The CDR3 runs to 11 residues. Germline CDR1 is GTSNPN and CDR2 is SVGIG (reference sequence). The CDR3 coding sequence is TGTGCCTGGAGTGTACGGGAGACCCAGTACTTC. Protein product: CAWSVRETQYF.

This clone was recorded a few times. The chain joins TRBV6-6 to TRBJ1-5, with a weak D call TRBD1 (6 bases). V was clipped by 5 bases and J by 0 bases, with 8 bases between them. Germline CDR1 and CDR2: MNHNY and SVGAGI (reference sequence). The CDR3 sequence is 14 residues long. Here the CDR3 DNA reads TGTGCCAGCAGTACAGGGCATAGCAATCAGCCCCAGCATTTT. It specifies CASSTGHSNQPQHF.

The rearrangement links TRBV6-1 to TRBJ2-3; the match to TRBD1 covers 8 bases. Germline V gene lookup returns CDR1 MNHNS and CDR2 SASEGT. The CDR3 length is 17 residues. After removal of 4 bases from V and 2 bases from J, the junction contained 11 bases not matched to a gene. The DNA of the CDR3 is TGTGCCAGCAGTGCTATATCAGGGGGCGCTTCCACAGATACGCAGTATTTT. Translation gives CASSAISGGASTDTQYF.

J is TRBJ2-7 and V is TRBV4-1, with D possibly called TRBD1 or TRBD2 (7 bases each). Trimming shortened V by 4 bases and J by 4 bases, and 14 bases separated the two germline ends. Germline CDR1 reads MGHRA; CDR2 reads YSYEKL. The CDR3 loop spans 14 amino acids. The CDR3 sequence is CASSPRETGYEQYF. The DNA of the CDR3 is TGCGCCAGCAGCCCGCGGGAGACAGGGTACGAGCAGTACTTC.

This chain uses TRBV5-1 with TRBJ2-5; 9 bases agree with TRBD1. V shed 4 bases, J shed 2 bases, and the junction held 3 bases outside the gene matches. The CDR3 is 14 residues long. CDR1 is SGHRS, CDR2 YFSETQ, per germline. Here the CDR3 reads CASSPGQGQETQYF. CDR3 sequence (DNA): TGCGCCAGCAGCCCTGGACAGGGGCAAGAGACCCAGTACTTC.

V and J are TRBV19 and TRBJ1-1, with 9 nucleotides matching TRBD1. Per germline, CDR1 LNHDA and CDR2 SQIVND (reference sequence). This CDR3 contains 14 residues. V lost 4 bases, J lost 1 base, and 1 base stayed unmatched. The CDR3 DNA reads as TGTGCCAGTAGTACGGACAGGGGGAACACTGAAGCTTTCTTT. This gives the protein CASSTDRGNTEAFF. The full variable domain, its missing parts supplied by reference TRBV19 and TRBJ1-1, is DGGITQSPKYLFRKEGQNVTLSCEQNLNHDAMYWYRQDPGQGLRLIYYSQIVNDFQKGDIAEGYSVSREKKESFPLTVTSAQKNPTAFYLCASSTDRGNTEAFFGQGTRLTVV.

The chain employs TRBV7-6 and TRBJ2-1; TRBD2 matches 10 bases. Germline V gene sequence: CDR1 SGHVS, CDR2 FNYEAQ. This CDR3 is 16 amino acids long. V was pared by 5 bases and J by 5 bases, with 9 bases of the junction left unmatched. The CDR3 bases are TGTGCCAGCAGCCCTCAAGCGGGAGGGCCGAACAATGAGCAGTTCTTC. Amino acids: CASSPQAGGPNNEQFF. Filled out from reference TRBV7-6 and TRBJ2-1, the complete variable domain reads GAGVSQSPRYKVTKRGQDVALRCDPISGHVSLYWYRQALGQGPEFLTYFNYEAQQDKSGLPNDRFSAERPEGSISTLTIQRTEQRDSAMYRCASSPQAGGPNNEQFFGPGTRLTVL.

This chain uses TRBV30 with TRBJ2-7, with D possibly TRBD2 on 6 matching bases. The germline V gene encodes CDR1 GTSNPN and CDR2 SVGIG (reference sequence). Trimming removed 3 bases from V and 7 bases from J, with 13 bases in between. The CDR3 loop spans 12 amino acids. Written as DNA, the CDR3 is TGTGCCTGGAGGAGGGTGGCGGGGGAGCAGTACTTC. Translated: CAWRRVAGEQYF.

The V call is TRBV5-1, the J call TRBJ1-2; 7 nucleotides match TRBD1. CDR3 length: 16 amino acids. The germline gives CDR1 SGHRS, CDR2 YFSETQ. Trimming cost V 6 bases and J 0 bases; bases outside gene matches: 11. Here the CDR3 reads CASKADRSPTNYGYTF. The CDR3 DNA reads TGCGCCAGCAAGGCGGACAGGAGCCCCACTAACTATGGCTACACCTTC.

The chain has TRBV7-9 and TRBJ1-1; tentatively, D is TRBD1 (6 bases). The germline V and J ends were trimmed by 5 bases and 1 base, with 14 bases remaining between them. From germline, CDR1 is SEHNR and CDR2 FQNEAQ (reference sequence). The CDR3 sequence is 15 residues long. The CDR3 loop is CASSPGGQRNTEAFF. CDR3 in DNA: TGTGCCAGCAGCCCCGGGGGGCAGAGGAACACTGAAGCTTTCTTT.

This chain joins TRBV10-2 and TRBJ2-3; D not resolved. V dropped 9 bases and J dropped 2 bases, with 6 bases sitting between them. Germline V lookup: CDR1 WSHSY, CDR2 SAAADI. The CDR3 is 11 residues long. The DNA of the CDR3 is TGCGCCAGTGCAAACACAGATACGCAGTATTTT. Protein: CASANTDTQYF.

This clone was observed once. The chain is built from TRBV19 and TRBJ1-2; a possible D gene is TRBD1 (6 bases). V lost 9 bases and J lost 4, with 18 bases in between. The CDR3 is 14 residues long. Germline V lookup: CDR1 LNHDA, CDR2 SQIVND (reference sequence). The CDR3 DNA reads as TGTGCCAGCGCGGGCACAGGGTCAAGCTATGGCTACACCTTC. This codes for CASAGTGSSYGYTF.

The V call is TRBV4-3, the J call TRBJ2-7; D may be TRBD2 (5 bases). The CDR3 spans 14 residues. Per germline, CDR1 LGHNA and CDR2 YSLEER. V lost 4 bases and J 5 bases, leaving 15 bases between the germline ends. The CDR3 loop reads CASSPAGVVNEQYF. As DNA, the CDR3 is TGCGCCAGCAGCCCAGCCGGGGTTGTGAACGAGCAGTACTTC.

CDR3 DNA: TGTGCCAGTAGTGGGGCGCGAGTGAGGGACAATGAGCAGTTCTTC. Its translation: CASSGARVRDNEQFF. The chain joins TRBV19 to TRBJ2-1; D might be TRBD1 or TRBD2, each matching 5 bases. The CDR3 has 15 residues. Germline V gives CDR1 LNHDA, CDR2 SQIVND (reference sequence). Trimming removed 5 bases from V and 5 bases from J, with 16 bases in between. Complete variable domain (other parts from reference TRBV19 and TRBJ2-1): DGGITQSPKYLFRKEGQNVTLSCEQNLNHDAMYWYRQDPGQGLRLIYYSQIVNDFQKGDIAEGYSVSREKKESFPLTVTSAQKNPTAFYLCASSGARVRDNEQFFGPGTRLTVL.

The chain combines TRBV9 with TRBJ1-2; possibly TRBD1 for D (6 bases). This CDR3 is 16 amino acids long. Germline-derived CDR1 and CDR2 are SGDLS and YYNGEE. Trimming stripped 3 bases from V and 4 bases from J, with 19 bases between. The CDR3 is CASSAPGGTGSYGYTF. CDR3 coding DNA: TGTGCCAGCAGCGCCCCGGGGGGAACAGGGTCCTATGGCTACACCTTC.

This clone was recorded once. The chain employs TRBV6-5 and TRBJ1-5; 7 bases agree with TRBD1. This CDR3 region has 15 residues. The germline V gene has CDR1 MNHEY and CDR2 SVGAGI. V was clipped by 6 bases and J by 3 bases; unmatched bases: 8. The chain's CDR3 is CASSSTGADNQPQHF. The CDR3 nucleotides are TGTGCCAGCAGCAGTACAGGGGCGGACAATCAGCCCCAGCATTTT.

V usage is TRBV29-1 and J usage is TRBJ2-1, with 9 positions matching TRBD2. This CDR3 is built from 14 residues. The V gene's germline CDR1 is SQVTM and CDR2 ANQGSEA. V dropped 3 bases and J dropped 5; count of bases not matched to a gene: 5. DNA of the CDR3: TGCAGCGTTGATATGCGGGGGGGACACAATGAGCAGTTCTTC. Translation gives CSVDMRGGHNEQFF.

CDR3 sequence (DNA): TGTGCCAGCAGTCTCCCAGGGGGGTACGAGCAGTACGTC. It is translated as CASSLPGGYEQYV. V and J are TRBV6-1 and TRBJ2-7; D is perhaps TRBD1 (7 bases). The CDR3 spans 13 residues. V dropped 5 bases and J dropped 4 bases, with 12 bases sitting between them. CDR1 is MNHNS, CDR2 SASEGT, per germline.

Here the CDR3 DNA reads TGTGCCAGCAGCCCAATGGCAGGGGTTGGGGCCAAAAACATTCAGTACTTC. Protein product: CASSPMAGVGAKNIQYF. The chain uses TRBV5-6 and TRBJ2-4; TRBD1 might be the D (6 bases). This CDR3 is built from 17 residues. Germline values: CDR1 SGHDT, CDR2 YYEEEE. Trimming shortened V by 4 bases and J by 1 base, and 18 bases separated the two germline ends.

This chain uses TRBV7-2 with TRBJ2-7; D uncertain. Trimming shortened V by 0 bases and J by 2 bases, and 14 bases separated the two germline ends. CDR3 length equals 16 residues. Germline CDR1 reads SGHTA; CDR2 reads FQGNSA. The CDR3 DNA reads TGTGCCAGCAGCTTAGCTATCATCAGCCGAACCTACGAGCAGTACTTC. It specifies CASSLAIISRTYEQYF.

The gene calls are TRBV14 and TRBJ2-5, with a tentative D call TRBD2 (5 bases). Trimming took off 7 bases at V and 7 bases at J, with 19 bases between the two ends. Germline V CDR1 and CDR2: SGHDN, FVKESK. This CDR3 has 14 amino acids. The CDR3 spells CASKRCHYGGTQYF. CDR3 DNA sequence: TGTGCCAGCAAGCGATGCCACTACGGAGGGACCCAGTACTTC.

In nucleotides, the CDR3 is TGTGCCACCTACGAGCAGTACGTC. It yields the protein CATYEQYV. The chain links TRBV10-3 to TRBJ2-7; no clear D. Germline CDR1 is ENHRY and CDR2 is SYGVKD. With 10 bases removed from V and 2 bases from J, the gap between germline ends came to 0 bases. The CDR3 totals 8 residues.

This clone was recorded only once. This rearrangement joins TRBV7-2 to TRBJ2-5; no definite D call. The tail of the sequence fits TRBJ2-7 better, so the J call may be wrong. The CDR3 runs to 13 residues. From germline, CDR1 is SGHTA and CDR2 FQGNSA. CDR3 sequence: CASSLQPGLEQYF. The CDR3 DNA is TGTGCCAGCAGCCTCCAGCCGGGCCTCGAGCAGTACTTC.

This rearrangement joins TRBV7-2 to TRBJ1-2; no clear D gene. The germline CDR1 and CDR2 sequences are SGHTA and FQGNSA. V was clipped by 4 bases and J by 4 bases, with 13 bases between them. This CDR3 spans 14 amino acids. CDR3 residues: CASSSPAGPYGYTF. CDR3 sequence (DNA): TGTGCCAGCAGCTCACCTGCAGGACCCTATGGCTACACCTTC.

The chain recombines TRBV5-1 with TRBJ2-2; TRBD2 agrees at 9 bases. Looked up from germline, CDR1 is SGHRS and CDR2 is YFSETQ. The CDR3 has 16 amino acids. Germline trimming cut 2 bases from V and 1 base from J; bases unmatched to any gene: 3. CDR3 sequence (DNA): TGCGCCAGCAGCTTTGCTAGCGGGGAGAACACCGGGGAGCTGTTTTTT. The encoded protein is CASSFASGENTGELFF.

The DNA of the CDR3 is TGTGCCAGCAGCGTAGGACCCTATAATTCACCCCTCCACTTT. Protein sequence: CASSVGPYNSPLHF. The chain uses TRBV6-1 and TRBJ1-6, with D unclear. In germline, CDR1 is MNHNS, CDR2 SASEGT. Trimming cost V 6 bases and J 2 bases, with 8 bases left between them. The CDR3 is 14 residues long.

The chain is built from TRBV25-1 and TRBJ1-1, with 7 nucleotides matching TRBD1. Trimming at V came to 1 base and at J to 9 bases, leaving 5 bases not matched to a gene. This CDR3 has 13 residues. Germline V CDR1 and CDR2: MGHDK, SYGVNS. CDR3 protein: CASSESGRGKAFF. Here the CDR3 DNA reads TGTGCCAGCAGTGAATCGGGCAGGGGGAAAGCTTTCTTT.